This TCR beta chain was captured in a study of PD-1 blockade in classical Hodgkin lymphoma. Notes on the study in general: Patients starting nivolumab under 1 year after ASCT were excluded. It was among complete responders that baseline diversity resembled that of newly diagnosed patients. While CD8+ TCR diversity did not rise significantly by C4D1, CD4+ TCR diversity did.

All patients experienced relapse after autologous stem cell transplantation, and brentuximab vedotin exposure was variable. CDR3 length equals 14 residues. The V and J ends lost 8 bases and 4 bases respectively, with 14 bases between them. Per germline, CDR1 MNHEY and CDR2 SMNVEV (reference sequence). Profiled with immunoSEQ multiplex PCR; TCRdb holds only in-frame clones, not every one. The data show 45,000 to 55,000 clones, with over 70% seen just once and about 16% held by the top ten. Comment on this clone: Its antigen is currently unknown.

The V and J genes are TRBV27 and TRBJ2-2, with TRBD1 as a possible D gene (6 bases). This sequence was found in a human donor with classical Hodgkin lymphoma. The sample in question was peripheral blood mononuclear cells (PBMCs), obtained at baseline. The CDR3 reads CASHRGSGTGELFF. In DNA form, the CDR3 reads TGTGCCAGCCATAGGGGGTCGGGCACCGGGGAGCTGTTTTTT.